Each of the 14 T cell receptor beta chains below was sequenced from the same sample in a study of T cells in tumors after PD-1 blockade. Sequenced by immunoSEQ multiplex PCR; TCRdb stores in-frame clones only, minus some. The sample has about 59,000 clones; around three quarters are singletons. Sequencing used PBMCs, obtained before anti-PD-1 treatment. These receptors came from a human donor with basal cell carcinoma.

This chain links TRBV7-9 with TRBJ2-7; possibly TRBD1 for D (5 bases). The CDR3 has 12 residues. Trimming removed 6 bases at V and 6 bases at J, with 12 bases between. Germline-derived CDR1 and CDR2 are SEHNR and FQNEAQ (reference sequence). The CDR3 DNA follows: TGTGCCAGCAGATTTAGTCAGGGCGAGCAGTACTTC. It is translated as CASRFSQGEQYF. Looking up the rest from reference TRBV7-9 and TRBJ2-7 gives the full variable domain: DTGVSQNPRHKITKRGQNVTFRCDPISEHNRLYWYRQTLGQGPEFLTYFQNEAQLEKSRLLSDRFSAERPKGSFSTLEIQRTEQGDSAMYLCASRFSQGEQYFGPGTRLTVT.

The V gene is TRBV30, the J gene TRBJ1-2; maybe TRBD1 (6 bases). The germline V gene has CDR1 GTSNPN and CDR2 SVGIG (reference sequence). The CDR3 contains 14 residues. Trimming cost V 0 bases and J 4 bases, with 12 bases left between them. The CDR3 here is CAWSVPPRGYGYTF. The CDR3 bases are TGTGCCTGGAGTGTACCGCCCAGGGGCTATGGCTACACCTTC. Complete variable domain (other parts from reference TRBV30 and TRBJ1-2): SQTIHQWPATLVQPVGSPLSLECTVEGTSNPNLYWYRQAAGRGLQLLFYSVGIGQISSEVPQNLSASRPQDRQFILSSKKLLLSDSGFYLCAWSVPPRGYGYTFGSGTRLTVV.

The V gene is TRBV19, the J gene TRBJ2-7; 7 bases are a match to TRBD1. V shed 1 base and J 3 bases; nucleotides not matched to a gene: 3. The CDR3 extends over 14 amino acids. The germline V gene has CDR1 LNHDA and CDR2 SQIVND (reference sequence). The CDR3 reads CASSIVDRDYEQYF. The CDR3 region has the DNA TGTGCCAGTAGTATAGTTGACAGGGACTACGAGCAGTACTTC.

The chain combines TRBV9 with TRBJ1-2, with TRBD1 matching over 8 bases. Germline V lookup: CDR1 SGDLS, CDR2 YYNGEE. V dropped 4 bases and J dropped 1; count of bases not matched to a gene: 6. The CDR3 sequence is 15 residues long. The CDR3 sequence: CASSPRTGLNYGYTF. The CDR3 DNA sequence: TGTGCCAGCAGCCCACGGACAGGGCTTAACTATGGCTACACCTTC.

The chain joins TRBV7-6 to TRBJ2-3, with TRBD2 as a possible D gene (5 bases). The CDR3 covers 19 residues. V was shortened by 2 bases and J by 3 bases, with 24 bases between the two germline ends. Germline V CDR1 and CDR2: SGHVS, FNYEAQ. CDR3 nucleotide sequence: TGTGCCAGCAGCTTATTCGTTGTTGGCGGTCCCTCGGGAACAGATACGCAGTATTTT. Protein product: CASSLFVVGGPSGTDTQYF.

The chain is built from TRBV28 and TRBJ2-1; TRBD1 aligns across 9 bases. Germline V lookup: CDR1 MDHEN, CDR2 SYDVKM. V dropped 8 bases and J dropped 8; count of bases not matched to a gene: 13. The CDR3 loop spans 15 amino acids. The CDR3 spells CASRKDRGLKDEQFF. DNA for the CDR3: TGTGCCAGCCGAAAGGACAGGGGTCTTAAGGATGAGCAGTTCTTC.

The table lists this clone with a few counts. The genes are TRBV25-1 and TRBJ2-1, with 8 bases fitting TRBD1. This CDR3 is 13 amino acids long. The junction had 5 bases not matched to a gene; V was cut back by 5 bases and J by 8 bases. Germline assignment: CDR1 MGHDK and CDR2 SYGVNS. In DNA form, the CDR3 reads TGTGCCAGCAGTTGGGCAGGGGGCCATGAGCAGTTCTTC. This gives the protein CASSWAGGHEQFF.

The V call is TRBV4-1, the J call TRBJ1-4, with TRBD1 matching over 8 bases. This CDR3 comprises 16 residues. Unmatched junction bases numbered 8, after V lost 0 bases and J lost 8 bases. CDR1 MGHRA and CDR2 YSYEKL come from the germline V gene. This CDR3 is CASSQDGGQVREKLFF. The CDR3 DNA reads TGCGCCAGCAGCCAAGATGGGGGACAGGTGAGGGAAAAACTGTTTTTT.

V is TRBV3-1 (or the pseudogene TRBV3-2) and J is TRBJ2-7; D call uncertain. The CDR3 is 11 amino acids. V lost 4 bases, J lost 5 bases, and 6 bases lay in between. Germline assignment: CDR1 LGHDT and CDR2 YNNKEL (reference sequence). CDR3 residues: CASSLYNEQYF. The CDR3 nucleotides read TGTGCCAGCAGCCTCTACAACGAGCAGTACTTC.

This clone has more than one count but fewer than ten. The V call is TRBV6-5, the J call TRBJ1-5; unclear D gene. Germline CDR1 and CDR2: MNHEY and SVGAGI. V lost 6 bases, J lost 3 bases, and 15 bases lay in between. The CDR3 loop spans 15 amino acids. The CDR3 sequence: CASRPVGVFNQPQHF. CDR3 DNA: TGTGCCAGCAGGCCCGTCGGGGTCTTCAATCAGCCCCAGCATTTT.

This clone was counted only a few times. V gene TRBV5-4 combines with J gene TRBJ1-2, with D maybe TRBD1 (6 bases). The germline gives CDR1 SGHNT, CDR2 YYREEE (reference sequence). This CDR3 is 17 amino acids long. Trimming took off 2 bases at V and 3 bases at J, with 20 bases between the two ends. The CDR3 bases are TGTGCCAGCAGCTTACGCTTCCCTCGGGACACTCACTATGGCTACACCTTC. It translates to CASSLRFPRDTHYGYTF.

The rearrangement joins TRBV6-2 or TRBV6-3 to TRBJ1-4; D is ambiguous. V lost 6 bases, J lost 8 bases, and 10 bases lay in between. This CDR3 contains 12 residues. Germline values: CDR1 MNHEY, CDR2 SVGEGT. CDR3 bases: TGTGCCAGCAGCCTAGGCCGGGAAAAACTGTTTTTT. This translates into CASSLGREKLFF.

The chain recombines TRBV6-6 with TRBJ1-1; D is possibly TRBD1 (5 bases). Germline V gene sequence: CDR1 MNHNY, CDR2 SVGAGI (reference sequence). The germline V and J ends were trimmed by 5 bases and 7 bases, with 14 bases remaining between them. There are 13 residues in the CDR3. The CDR3 here is CASSPPGRIEAFF. The CDR3 DNA is TGTGCCAGCAGTCCCCCGGGACGCATTGAAGCTTTCTTT.

The chain is built from TRBV6-5 and TRBJ1-3, with 9 bases that match TRBD1. This CDR3 region has 15 residues. CDR1 is MNHEY, CDR2 SVGAGI, per germline. Trimming removed 4 bases from V and 5 bases from J; junction bases left unmatched: 6. CDR3 protein: CASSLRGQGRNTIYF. In nucleotides, the CDR3 is TGTGCCAGCAGTTTAAGGGGACAGGGACGAAACACCATATATTTT.